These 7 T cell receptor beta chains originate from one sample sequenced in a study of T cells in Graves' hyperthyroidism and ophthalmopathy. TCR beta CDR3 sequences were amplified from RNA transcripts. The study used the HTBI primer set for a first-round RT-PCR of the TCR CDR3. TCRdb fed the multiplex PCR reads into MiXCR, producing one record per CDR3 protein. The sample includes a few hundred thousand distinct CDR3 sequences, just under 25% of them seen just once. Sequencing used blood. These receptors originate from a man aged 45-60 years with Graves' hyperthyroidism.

The CDR3 sequence: CASSLARGNDYTF. For the CDR3, the DNA is TGCGCCAGCAGCTTGGCCAGGGGAAATGACTACACCTTC. The chain combines TRBV5-1 with TRBJ1-2, with TRBD1 as a possible D gene (6 bases). The CDR3 has 13 residues. Deletions cut 0 bases from V and 10 bases from J, with 13 bases between. Germline CDR1 reads SGHRS; CDR2 reads YFSETQ. Combining the CDR3 with reference TRBV5-1 and TRBJ1-2 gives the whole variable domain KAGVTQTPRYLIKTRGQQVTLSCSPISGHRSVSWYQQTPGQGLQFLFEYFSETQRNKGNFPGRFSGRQFSNSRSEMNVSTLELGDSALYLCASSLARGNDYTFGSGTRLTVV.

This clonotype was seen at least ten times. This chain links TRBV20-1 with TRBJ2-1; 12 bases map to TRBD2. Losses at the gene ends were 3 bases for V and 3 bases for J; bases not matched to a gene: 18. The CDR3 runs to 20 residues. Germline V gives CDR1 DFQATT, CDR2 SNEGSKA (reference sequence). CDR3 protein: CSASLPTDSGTSGHYNEQFF. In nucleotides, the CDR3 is TGCAGTGCTAGTCTACCTACAGACTCCGGGACTAGCGGGCACTACAATGAGCAGTTCTTC.

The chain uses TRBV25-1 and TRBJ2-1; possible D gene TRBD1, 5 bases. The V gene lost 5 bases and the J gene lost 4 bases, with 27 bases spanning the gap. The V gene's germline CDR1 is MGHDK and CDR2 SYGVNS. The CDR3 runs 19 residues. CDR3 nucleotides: TGTGCCAGCAGTAGACCCACCCAGACCAGGGATCAGGGTTACAATGAGCAGTTCTTC. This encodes CASSRPTQTRDQGYNEQFF.

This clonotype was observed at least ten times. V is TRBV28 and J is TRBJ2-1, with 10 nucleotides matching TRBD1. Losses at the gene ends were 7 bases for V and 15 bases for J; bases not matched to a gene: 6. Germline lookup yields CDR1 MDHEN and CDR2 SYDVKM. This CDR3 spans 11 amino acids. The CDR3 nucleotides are TGTGCCAGCAAGAGGGGACAGGGGCTGTTCTTC. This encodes CASKRGQGLFF.

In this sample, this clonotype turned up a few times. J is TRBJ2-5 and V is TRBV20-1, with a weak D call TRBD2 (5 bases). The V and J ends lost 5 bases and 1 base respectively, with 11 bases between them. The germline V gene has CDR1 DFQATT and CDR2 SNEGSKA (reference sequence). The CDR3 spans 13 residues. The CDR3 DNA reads TGCAGTGCTGCACGGGATTCCCAAGAGACCCAGTACTTC. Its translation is CSAARDSQETQYF.

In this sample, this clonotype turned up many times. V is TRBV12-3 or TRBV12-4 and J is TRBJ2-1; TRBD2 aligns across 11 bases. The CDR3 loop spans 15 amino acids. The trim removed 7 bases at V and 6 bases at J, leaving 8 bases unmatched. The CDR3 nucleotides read TGTGCCAGCAATTTGGGGACTAGCGGCCTCAATGAGCAGTTCTTC. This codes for CASNLGTSGLNEQFF.

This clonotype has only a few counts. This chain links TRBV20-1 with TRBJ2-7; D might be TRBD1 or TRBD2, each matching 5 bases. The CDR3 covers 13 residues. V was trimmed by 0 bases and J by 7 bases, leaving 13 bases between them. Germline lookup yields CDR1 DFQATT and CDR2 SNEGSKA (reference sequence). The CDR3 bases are TGCAGTGCTAGAGAGGGGGAATTAAGGGAGCAGTACTTC. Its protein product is CSAREGELREQYF.